This T cell receptor beta chain stems from a study of T cell responses to AZD1222 COVID-19 vaccine. Findings and limits, study-wide: Spike regions recognized by vaccine-associated CD4 TCRs spanned the protein, led by 160-218 and 743-854. Targeting of unmutated variant regions was reportedly seen in nearly half of spike-specific TCRs.

Using immunoSEQ multiplex PCR, the repertoire was profiled, and TCRdb retains in-frame clones only, with some absent. Among 140,000 to 150,000 clones listed, 70% to 90% were seen once. As regards this clone: The antigen is not known.

CDR1 and CDR2 from the germline V gene are SGHTA and FQGNSA. The CDR3 has 15 residues. V shed 4 bases, J shed 2 bases, and the junction held 7 bases outside the gene matches. The chain has TRBV7-2 and TRBJ2-7; 8 bases agree with TRBD1. The sequence came from an adult in good health. This sample comprised peripheral blood, obtained on day 0 of AZD1222 vaccination. The CDR3 region is CASSSRTGGTYEQYF. The CDR3 nucleotides are TGTGCCAGCAGCTCCAGAACAGGGGGTACCTACGAGCAGTACTTC. Drawing the rest from reference TRBV7-2 and TRBJ2-7, the complete variable domain is GAGVSQSPSNKVTEKGKDVELRCDPISGHTALYWYRQSLGQGLEFLIYFQGNSAPDKSGLPSDRFSAERTGGSVSTLTIQRTQQEDSAVYLCASSSRTGGTYEQYFGPGTRLTVT.